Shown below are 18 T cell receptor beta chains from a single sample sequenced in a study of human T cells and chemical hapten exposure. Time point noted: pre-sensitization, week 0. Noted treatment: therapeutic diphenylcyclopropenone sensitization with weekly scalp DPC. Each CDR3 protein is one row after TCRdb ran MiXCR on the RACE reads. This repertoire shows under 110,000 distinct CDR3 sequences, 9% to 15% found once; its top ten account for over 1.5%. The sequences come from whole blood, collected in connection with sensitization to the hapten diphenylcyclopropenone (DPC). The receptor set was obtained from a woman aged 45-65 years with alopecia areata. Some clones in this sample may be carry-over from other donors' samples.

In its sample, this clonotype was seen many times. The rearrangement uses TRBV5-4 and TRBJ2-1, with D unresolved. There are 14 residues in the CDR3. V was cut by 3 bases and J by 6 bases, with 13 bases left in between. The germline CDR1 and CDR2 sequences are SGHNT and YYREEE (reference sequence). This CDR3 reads CASSSGGRVNEQFF. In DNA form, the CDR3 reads TGTGCCAGCAGCTCGGGCGGACGGGTCAATGAGCAGTTCTTC.

CDR3 residues: CASSPTLFQYEQYF. Written as DNA, the CDR3 is TGTGCCAGCAGTCCGACTCTATTTCAATACGAGCAGTACTTC. The chain joins TRBV27 to TRBJ2-7, with D hard to call. V was trimmed by 5 bases and J by 4 bases, leaving 15 bases between them. Germline lookup yields CDR1 MNHEY and CDR2 SMNVEV (reference sequence). The CDR3 runs 14 residues.

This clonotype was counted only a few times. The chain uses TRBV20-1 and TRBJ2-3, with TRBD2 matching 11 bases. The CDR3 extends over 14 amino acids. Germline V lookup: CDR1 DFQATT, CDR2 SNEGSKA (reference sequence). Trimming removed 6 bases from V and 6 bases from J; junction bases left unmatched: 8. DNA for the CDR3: TGCAGTGCCGCTTTGACTAGCGGGGCCGATACGCAGTATTTT. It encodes CSAALTSGADTQYF.

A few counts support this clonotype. The CDR3 bases are TGCGCCAGCAGGACAGGGGAGTTGCTCGCTGAAGCTTTCTTT. It yields the protein CASRTGELLAEAFF. This chain connects TRBV5-1 to TRBJ1-1; 8 bases align to TRBD1. Germline lookup yields CDR1 SGHRS and CDR2 YFSETQ. CDR3 length: 14 amino acids. V dropped 5 bases and J dropped 6; count of bases not matched to a gene: 9.

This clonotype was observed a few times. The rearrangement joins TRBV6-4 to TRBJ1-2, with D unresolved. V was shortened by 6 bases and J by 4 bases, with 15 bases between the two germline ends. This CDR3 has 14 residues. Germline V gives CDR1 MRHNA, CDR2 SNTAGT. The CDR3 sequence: CASSHNSLGYGYTF. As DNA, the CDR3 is TGTGCCAGCAGCCACAATTCGTTAGGCTATGGCTACACCTTC.

The CDR3 bases are TGTGCCAGCAGCAAGGGACCTAACGATGAAAAACTGTTTTTT. This gives the protein CASSKGPNDEKLFF. The J gene is TRBJ1-4, the V gene TRBV5-4; D is perhaps TRBD1 (5 bases). The V gene lost 4 bases and the J gene lost 6 bases, with 13 bases spanning the gap. Germline CDR1 SGHNT, CDR2 YYREEE (reference sequence). The CDR3 runs to 14 residues.

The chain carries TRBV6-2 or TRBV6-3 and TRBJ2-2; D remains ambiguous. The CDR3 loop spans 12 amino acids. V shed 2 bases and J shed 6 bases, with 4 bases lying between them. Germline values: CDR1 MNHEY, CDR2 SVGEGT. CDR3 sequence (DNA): TGTGCCAGCAGTTACGTATCCGGGGAGCTGTTTTTT. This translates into CASSYVSGELFF.

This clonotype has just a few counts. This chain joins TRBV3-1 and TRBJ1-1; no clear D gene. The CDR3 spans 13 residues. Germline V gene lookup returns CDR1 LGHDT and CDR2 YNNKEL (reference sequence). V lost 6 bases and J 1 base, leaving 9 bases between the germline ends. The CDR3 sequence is CASSLRQNTEAFF. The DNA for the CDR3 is TGTGCCAGCAGTCTGCGGCAGAACACTGAAGCTTTCTTT.

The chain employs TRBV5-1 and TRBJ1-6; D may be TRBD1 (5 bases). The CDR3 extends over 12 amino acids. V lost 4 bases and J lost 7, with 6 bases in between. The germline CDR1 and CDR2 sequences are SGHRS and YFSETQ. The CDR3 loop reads CASSEGNSPLHF. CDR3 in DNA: TGCGCCAGCAGCGAGGGGAATTCACCCCTCCACTTT.

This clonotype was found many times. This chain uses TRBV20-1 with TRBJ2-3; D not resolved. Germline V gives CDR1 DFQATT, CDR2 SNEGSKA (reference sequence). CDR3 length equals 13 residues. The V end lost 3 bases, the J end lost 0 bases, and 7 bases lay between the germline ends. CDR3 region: CSARTPSTDTQYF. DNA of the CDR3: TGCAGTGCTAGGACTCCTAGCACAGATACGCAGTATTTT.

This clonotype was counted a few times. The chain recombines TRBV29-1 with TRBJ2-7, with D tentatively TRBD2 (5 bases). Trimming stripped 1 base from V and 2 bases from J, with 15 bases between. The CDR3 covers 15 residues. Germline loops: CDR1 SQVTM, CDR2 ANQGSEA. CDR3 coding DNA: TGCAGCGTTGAAGGAGCCACGGGGTCTGCCTACGAGCAGTACTTC. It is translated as CSVEGATGSAYEQYF.

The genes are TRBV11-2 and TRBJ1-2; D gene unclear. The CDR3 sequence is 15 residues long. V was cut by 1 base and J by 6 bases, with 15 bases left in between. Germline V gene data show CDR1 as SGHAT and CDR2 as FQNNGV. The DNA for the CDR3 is TGTGCCAGCAGCTTAGCCCCCATCGCCCCGGATGGCTACACCTTC. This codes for CASSLAPIAPDGYTF. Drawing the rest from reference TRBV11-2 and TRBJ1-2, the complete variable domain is EAGVAQSPRYKIIEKRQSVAFWCNPISGHATLYWYQQILGQGPKLLIQFQNNGVVDDSQLPKDRFSAERLKGVDSTLKIQPAKLEDSAVYLCASSLAPIAPDGYTFGSGTRLTVV.

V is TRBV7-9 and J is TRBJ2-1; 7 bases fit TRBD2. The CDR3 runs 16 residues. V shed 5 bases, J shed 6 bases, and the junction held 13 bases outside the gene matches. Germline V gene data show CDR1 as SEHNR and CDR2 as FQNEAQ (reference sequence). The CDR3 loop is CASSPPEAGDRNEQFF. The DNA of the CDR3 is TGTGCCAGCAGCCCTCCCGAGGCGGGAGATCGCAATGAGCAGTTCTTC.

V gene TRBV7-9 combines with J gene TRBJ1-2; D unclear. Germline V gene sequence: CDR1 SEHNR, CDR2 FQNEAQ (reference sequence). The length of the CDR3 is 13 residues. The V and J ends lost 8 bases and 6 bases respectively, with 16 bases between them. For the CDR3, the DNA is TGTGCCAGCTGCTACGGAAGGTGGAATGGCTACACCTTC. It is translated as CASCYGRWNGYTF.

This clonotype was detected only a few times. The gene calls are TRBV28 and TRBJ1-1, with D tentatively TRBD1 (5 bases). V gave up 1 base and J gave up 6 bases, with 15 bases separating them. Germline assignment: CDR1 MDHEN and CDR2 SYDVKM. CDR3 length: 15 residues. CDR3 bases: TGTGCCAGCAGTTTATACCCGGGGGGTGCGGCTGAAGCTTTCTTT. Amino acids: CASSLYPGGAAEAFF.

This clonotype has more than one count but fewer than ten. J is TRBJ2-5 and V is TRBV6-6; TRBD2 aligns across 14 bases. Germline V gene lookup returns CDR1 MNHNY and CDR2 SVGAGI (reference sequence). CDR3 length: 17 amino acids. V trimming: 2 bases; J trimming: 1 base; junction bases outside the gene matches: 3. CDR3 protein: CASSYGLAGGSQETQYF. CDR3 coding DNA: TGTGCCAGCAGTTACGGACTAGCGGGAGGAAGCCAAGAGACCCAGTACTTC.

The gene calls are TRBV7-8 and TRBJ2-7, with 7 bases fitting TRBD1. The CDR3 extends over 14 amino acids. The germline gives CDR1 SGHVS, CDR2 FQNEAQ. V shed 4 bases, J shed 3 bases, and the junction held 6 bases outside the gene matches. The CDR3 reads CASSYHRDSYEQYF. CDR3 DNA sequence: TGTGCCAGCAGCTACCACCGGGACAGCTACGAGCAGTACTTC.

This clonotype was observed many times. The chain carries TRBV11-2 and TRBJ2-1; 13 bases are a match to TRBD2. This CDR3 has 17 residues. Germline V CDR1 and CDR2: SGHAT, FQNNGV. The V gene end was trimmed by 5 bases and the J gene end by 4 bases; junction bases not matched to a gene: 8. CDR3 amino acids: CASSPWTSGSPYNEQFF. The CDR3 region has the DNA TGTGCCAGCAGCCCCTGGACTAGCGGGAGTCCTTACAATGAGCAGTTCTTC.